Detailed here is one T cell receptor beta chain. This clonotype was recorded many times. Its antigen has not been determined. No base qualities exist here, and no much larger clone lies one base off it. The CDR3, cysteine through phenylalanine, is 16 amino acids long. Here the CDR3 DNA is all that survives: 48 bases in frame from base 1. The junction shows trimming of 6 bases on V and 4 bases on J, plus 22 bases between the germline ends. The time point label on this specimen signifies: pre-pandemic baseline sample and day 111 after first positive SARS-CoV-2 test. This sample was taken from a study of kidney transplant recipient with SARS-CoV-2 infection (dated by TCRdb to 2020 to 2022). The sample was run on an Illumina MiSeq. Profiling of the peripheral T cell repertoire targeted human TCRbeta genes. The original methods were these. To account for variability over time, differences in clonotype abundance were tested using beta-binomial modelling. Expanded clonotypes were screened against the ImmuneCODE reference database of SARS-CoV-2-associated TCRs and mapped to viral genome regions. Further repertoire analyses covered TRBV gene usage, CDR3 length, CDR3 amino acid overlap between time points, clonotype abundance distributions and Jaccard similarity. TCRdb handled the public reads itself, with Q25 trimming in fastp and clone calling in MiXCR, and kept productive beta chains. Under each unique CDR3 protein, matching rows form one entry showing the most common genes and DNA. These V and J calls are TCRdb output, not the study's own analysis. The sample yields 200,000 to 300,000 distinct CDR3 sequences; around 26% were counted once. The ten largest clones represent around 6.8% of the sample.

The sequence links TRBV5-3 to TRBJ1-2; the D gene cannot be resolved reliably. TRBV5-3 is given ORF status, its function remaining uncertain. The sample consisted of a blood sample, taken at baseline and on day 111 from a kidney transplant recipient. The receptor was isolated from a young adult male patient who had COVID-19 and was a kidney transplant recipient. Following transplantation, T cells from the graft donor may be among those present. The nucleotide sequence is given as TGTGCCAGAATAGGCTTAGTGGTGAGAAAGACCTATGGCTACACCTTC. The encoded protein is CARIGLVVRKTYGYTF.